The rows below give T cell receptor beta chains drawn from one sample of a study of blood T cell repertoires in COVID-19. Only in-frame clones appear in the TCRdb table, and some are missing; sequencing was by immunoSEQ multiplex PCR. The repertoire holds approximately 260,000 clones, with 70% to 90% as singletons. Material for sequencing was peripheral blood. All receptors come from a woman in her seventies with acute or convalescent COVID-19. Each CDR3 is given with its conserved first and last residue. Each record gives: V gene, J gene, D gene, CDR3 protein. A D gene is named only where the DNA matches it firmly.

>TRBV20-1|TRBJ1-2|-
CSARRGGYTF
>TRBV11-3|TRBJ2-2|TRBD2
CASSFLAGMNTGELFF
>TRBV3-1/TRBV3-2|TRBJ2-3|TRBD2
CASSQSGGPLTDTQYF
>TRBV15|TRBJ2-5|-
CATSRDPTRGETQYF
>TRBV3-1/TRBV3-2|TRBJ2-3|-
CASSQARMDTDTQYF
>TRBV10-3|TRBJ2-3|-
CAISETEDTQYF
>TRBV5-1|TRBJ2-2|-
CASSLVLGADGELFF
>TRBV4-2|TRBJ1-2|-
CASSATGLNYGYTF
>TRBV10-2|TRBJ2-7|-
CASSESGGQQYF
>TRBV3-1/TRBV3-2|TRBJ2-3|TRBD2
CASSPSGGGADTQYF
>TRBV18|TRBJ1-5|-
CASSPQARSSNQPQHF
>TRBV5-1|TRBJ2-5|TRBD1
CASSLGYGTGTETQYF
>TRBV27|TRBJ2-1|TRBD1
CASSSAEDRVGHEQFF
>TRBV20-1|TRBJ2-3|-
CSAPEIGTQYF
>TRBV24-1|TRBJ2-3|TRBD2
CATSDQTSGGNTQYF
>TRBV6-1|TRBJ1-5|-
CASSEGWTLNQPQHF
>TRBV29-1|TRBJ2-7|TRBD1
CSVADYRGIYEQYF
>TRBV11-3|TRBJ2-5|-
CASSSLANWETQYF
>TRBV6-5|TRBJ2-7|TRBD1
CASSYSRSQGAGEQYF
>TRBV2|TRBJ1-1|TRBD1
CASSADRVNTEAFF
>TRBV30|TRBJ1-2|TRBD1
CAWSSNRGPYGYTF
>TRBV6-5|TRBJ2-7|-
CASRKTGTYEQYF
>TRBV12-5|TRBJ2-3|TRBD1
CASGLGQGPTDTQYF
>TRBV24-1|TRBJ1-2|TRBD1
CATSEGTGYGYTF
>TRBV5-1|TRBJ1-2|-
CASSLEGEIYTF
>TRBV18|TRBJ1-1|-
CASSPPGRSEAFF
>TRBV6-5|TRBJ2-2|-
CASRLGNTGELFF
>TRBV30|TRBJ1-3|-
CAWDSSGNTIYF
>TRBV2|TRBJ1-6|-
CASSVEGLIPLHF
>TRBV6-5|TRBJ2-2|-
CASRRQRNTGELFF
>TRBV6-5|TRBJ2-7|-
CASRRTWRTEHEQYF
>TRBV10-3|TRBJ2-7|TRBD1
CAISDGKGARYEQYF
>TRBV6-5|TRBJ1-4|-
CASSYGGRREKLFF
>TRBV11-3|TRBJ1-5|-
CASRNTGMGYISNQPQHF
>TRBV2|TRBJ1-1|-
CASSKREAGEGTEAFF
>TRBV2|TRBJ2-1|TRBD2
CAGRASGGDNEQFF
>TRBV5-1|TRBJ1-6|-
CASSLGNRVNSPLHF
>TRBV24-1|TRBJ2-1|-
CATSHNRLAEQFF
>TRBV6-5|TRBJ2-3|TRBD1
CASSRGQGDTDTQYF
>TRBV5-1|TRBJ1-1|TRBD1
CASSSEDRGATEAFF
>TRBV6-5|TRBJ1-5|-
CASRDSGLGQPQHF
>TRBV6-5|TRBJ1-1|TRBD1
CASSQQGARNTEAFF
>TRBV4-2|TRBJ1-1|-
CASSQESTGWNTEAFF
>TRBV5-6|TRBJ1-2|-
CASRPSTDQGGYTF
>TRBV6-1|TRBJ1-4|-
CASSYDDSREKLFF
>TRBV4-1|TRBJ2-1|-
CASSQDPGKPYNEQFF
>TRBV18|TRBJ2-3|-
CASSPPNTDTQYF
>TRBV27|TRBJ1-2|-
CASSRDISYGYTF
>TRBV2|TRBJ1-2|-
CASELGGVGNYGYTF
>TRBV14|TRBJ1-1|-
CASSLTPPTAEAFF
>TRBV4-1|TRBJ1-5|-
CASSLTPGGNQPQHF
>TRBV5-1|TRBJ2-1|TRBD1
CASSPLRGQASYNEQFF
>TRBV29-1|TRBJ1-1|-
CSVRQEGAFF
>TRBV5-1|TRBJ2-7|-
CASSHAASYEQYF